What follows describes a single TCR beta chain. This research-autopsy study prospectively enrolled adult allogeneic hematopoietic cell transplant recipients with steroid-refractory graft-versus-host disease. Per the germline V gene, CDR1 is SEHNR and CDR2 is FQNEAQ (reference sequence). The CDR3 length is 11 residues. Trimming cost V 8 bases and J 1 base, with 5 bases left between them. Profiling relied on immunoSEQ multiplex PCR, and the TCRdb table lists in-frame clones only, not all of them. The profile covers about 2,000 clones, with approximately 60% appearing a single time and about 15% taken by the ten largest. These data originate in a study of tissue T cells after allogeneic stem cell transplantation.

The sequences come from transverse colon tissue, collected at autopsy. The chain combines TRBV7-9 with TRBJ2-5, with no clear D. This TCR came from a male patient at least 60 years old with steroid-refractory graft-versus-host disease after an allogeneic stem cell transplant. A share of the T cells may be of graft donor origin. The CDR3 bases are TGTGCCAGCGCGGCCCAAGAGACCCAGTACTTC. The encoded protein is CASAAQETQYF. The full variable domain, completed using reference TRBV7-9 and TRBJ2-5, is DTGVSQNPRHKITKRGQNVTFRCDPISEHNRLYWYRQTLGQGPEFLTYFQNEAQLEKSRLLSDRFSAERPKGSFSTLEIQRTEQGDSAMYLCASAAQETQYFGPGTRLLVL.